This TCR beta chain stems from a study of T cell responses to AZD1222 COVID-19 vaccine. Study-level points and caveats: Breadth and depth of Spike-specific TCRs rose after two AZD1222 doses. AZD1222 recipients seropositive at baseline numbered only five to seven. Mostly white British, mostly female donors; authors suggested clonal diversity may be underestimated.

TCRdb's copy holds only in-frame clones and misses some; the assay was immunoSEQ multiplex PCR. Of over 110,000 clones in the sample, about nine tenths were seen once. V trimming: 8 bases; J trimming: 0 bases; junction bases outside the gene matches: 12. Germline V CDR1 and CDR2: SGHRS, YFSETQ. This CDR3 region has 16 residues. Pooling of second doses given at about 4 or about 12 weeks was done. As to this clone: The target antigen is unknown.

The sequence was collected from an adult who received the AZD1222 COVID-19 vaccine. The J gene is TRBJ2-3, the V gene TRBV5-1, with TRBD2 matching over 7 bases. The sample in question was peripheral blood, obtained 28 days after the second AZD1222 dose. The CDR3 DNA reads TGCGCCAGTTTGCGGGAGACGGGTACTAGCACAGATACGCAGTATTTT. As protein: CASLRETGTSTDTQYF.